This TCR beta chain stems from a study of T cells in Graves' hyperthyroidism and ophthalmopathy. Study-level points and caveats: Most thyroid-expanded clonotypes above 0.001 were also found in blood. Through a model of 13 V-J features, ophthalmopathy was separated from stable hyperthyroidism.

Exclusion of patients followed from uncontrolled infection, other autoimmune disease, pregnancy or lactation. For this clonotype: Antigen specificity is unknown. Just one base apart from a much larger clone, this may be a read error.

TCR beta CDR3 regions were amplified from RNA transcripts. Carried out on the TCR CDR3, a first-round RT-PCR used the HTBI primer set. MiXCR was run by TCRdb on the multiplex PCR reads, yielding one entry per CDR3 protein. The sample yields about 380,000 distinct CDR3 sequences, about 18% seen once. The CDR3 covers 13 residues. The clonotype originates from a man between 18 and 29 years old with Graves' ophthalmopathy. Source material: blood. The V and J genes are TRBV12-3 or TRBV12-4 and TRBJ2-7, with D possibly matching TRBD2 (5 bases). CDR3 amino acids: CVSAGRGAYEQYF. As DNA, the CDR3 is TGTGTCAGCGCCGGTCGGGGTGCCTACGAGCAGTACTTC.